The clone carrying this TCR beta chain is a singleton in its sample. What it recognizes is unknown. Between the trimmed V and J ends, which lost 5 bases and 6 bases, there was a span of 13 bases. The germline V gene has CDR1 MNHEY and CDR2 SVGAGI. The CDR3 totals 14 residues. The table came from immunoSEQ multiplex PCR; TCRdb's copy has only in-frame clones and leaves some out. This table has roughly 170,000 clones, about 92% appearing once. These data originate in a study of T cell responses to AZD1222 COVID-19 vaccine. The study's findings and limits: Recipients of two AZD1222 doses showed rising Spike-specific TCR breadth and depth. CD4 TCRs covered the whole spike, strongest at regions 160-218 and 743-854. Clonal diversity may have been underestimated in mostly white British donors. Seropositive status at baseline applied to only a handful of AZD1222 recipients.

The V gene is TRBV6-5, the J gene TRBJ2-2; no clear D gene. This TCR derives from an adult in good health. Sequenced here: peripheral blood, sampled on day 0 of AZD1222 vaccination. Here the CDR3 reads CASSTFLVPGELFF. CDR3 coding DNA: TGTGCCAGCAGTACCTTTCTAGTGCCCGGGGAGCTGTTTTTT.